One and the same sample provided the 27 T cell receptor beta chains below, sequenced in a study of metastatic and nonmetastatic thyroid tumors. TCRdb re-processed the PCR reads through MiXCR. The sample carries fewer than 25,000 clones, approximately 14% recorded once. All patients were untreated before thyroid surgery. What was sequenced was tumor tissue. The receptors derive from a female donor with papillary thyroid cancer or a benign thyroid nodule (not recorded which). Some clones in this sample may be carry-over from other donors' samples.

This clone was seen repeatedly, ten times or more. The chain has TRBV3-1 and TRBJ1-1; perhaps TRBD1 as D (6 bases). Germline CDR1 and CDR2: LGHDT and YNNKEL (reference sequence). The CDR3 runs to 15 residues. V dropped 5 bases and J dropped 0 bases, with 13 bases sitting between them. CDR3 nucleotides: TGTGCCAGCAGCACCTGGACAGCGATGAACACTGAAGCTTTCTTT. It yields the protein CASSTWTAMNTEAFF.

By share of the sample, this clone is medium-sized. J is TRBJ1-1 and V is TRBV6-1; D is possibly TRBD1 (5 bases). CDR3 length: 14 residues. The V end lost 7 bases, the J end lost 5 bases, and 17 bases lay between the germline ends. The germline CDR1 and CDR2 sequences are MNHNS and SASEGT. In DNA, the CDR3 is TGTGCCAGCACTCGAGAGGGGTGGATGACTGAAGCTTTCTTT. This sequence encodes CASTREGWMTEAFF.

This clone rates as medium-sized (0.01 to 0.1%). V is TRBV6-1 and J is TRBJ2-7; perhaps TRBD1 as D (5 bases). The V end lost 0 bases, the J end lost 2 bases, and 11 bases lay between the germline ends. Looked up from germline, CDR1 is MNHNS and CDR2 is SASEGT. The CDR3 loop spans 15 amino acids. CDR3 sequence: CASSEAWGRTYEQYF. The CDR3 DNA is TGTGCCAGCAGTGAAGCGTGGGGCCGGACCTACGAGCAGTACTTC.

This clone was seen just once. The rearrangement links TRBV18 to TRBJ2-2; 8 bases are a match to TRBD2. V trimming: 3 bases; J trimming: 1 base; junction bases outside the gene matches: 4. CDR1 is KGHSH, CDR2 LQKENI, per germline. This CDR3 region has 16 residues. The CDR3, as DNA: TGTGCCAGCTCACCCACCAGCGGGGGGAACACCGGGGAGCTGTTTTTT. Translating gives CASSPTSGGNTGELFF.

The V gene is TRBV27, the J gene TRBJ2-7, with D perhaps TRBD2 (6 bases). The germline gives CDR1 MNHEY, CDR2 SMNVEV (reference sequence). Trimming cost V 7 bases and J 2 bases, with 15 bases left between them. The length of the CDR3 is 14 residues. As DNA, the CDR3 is TGTGCCAGCAAGAAGACGGGAGTTCCCTACGAGCAGTACTTC. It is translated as CASKKTGVPYEQYF.

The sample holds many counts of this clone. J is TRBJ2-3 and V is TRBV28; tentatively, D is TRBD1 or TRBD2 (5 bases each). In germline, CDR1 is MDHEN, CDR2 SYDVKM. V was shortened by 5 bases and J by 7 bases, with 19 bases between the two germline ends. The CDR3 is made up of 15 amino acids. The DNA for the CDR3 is TGTGCCAGCAGTAAGGGAGACCTGAGGGGACATACGCAGTATTTT. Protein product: CASSKGDLRGHTQYF.

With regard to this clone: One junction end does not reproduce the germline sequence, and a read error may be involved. The CDR3 DNA sequence: TGCGCCAGCAGCTTGTCCCAGACAGGGAACTCCTACGAGCAGTACTTT. The encoded protein is CASSLSQTGNSYEQYF. The gene calls are TRBV5-1 and TRBJ2-7, with 7 positions matching TRBD1. Germline loops: CDR1 SGHRS, CDR2 YFSETQ. This CDR3 comprises 16 residues.

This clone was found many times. CDR3 nucleotide sequence: TGCGCCAGCAGCTTGGTGGGGGACGATGCTAATGAAAAACTGTTTTTT. Translated, it gives CASSLVGDDANEKLFF. The chain is built from TRBV5-1 and TRBJ1-4; D might be TRBD1 (5 bases). Trimming stripped 0 bases from V and 3 bases from J, with 12 bases between. The germline V gene has CDR1 SGHRS and CDR2 YFSETQ. The CDR3 is made up of 16 amino acids. Full variable domain (remainder filled in from reference TRBV5-1 and TRBJ1-4): KAGVTQTPRYLIKTRGQQVTLSCSPISGHRSVSWYQQTPGQGLQFLFEYFSETQRNKGNFPGRFSGRQFSNSRSEMNVSTLELGDSALYLCASSLVGDDANEKLFFGSGTQLSVL.

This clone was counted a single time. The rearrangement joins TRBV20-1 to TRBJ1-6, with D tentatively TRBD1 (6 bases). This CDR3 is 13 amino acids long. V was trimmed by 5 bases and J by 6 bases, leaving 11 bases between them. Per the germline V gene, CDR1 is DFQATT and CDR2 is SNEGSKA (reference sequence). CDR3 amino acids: CSASGVGNSPLHF. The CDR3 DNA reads TGCAGTGCTTCAGGGGTAGGTAATTCACCCCTCCACTTT.

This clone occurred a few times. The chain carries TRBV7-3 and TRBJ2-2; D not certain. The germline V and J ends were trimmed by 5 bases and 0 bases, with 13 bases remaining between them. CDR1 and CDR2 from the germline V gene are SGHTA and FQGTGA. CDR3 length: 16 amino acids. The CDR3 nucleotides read TGTGCCAGCAGCCCGATGGTGGTCACGAACACCGGGGAGCTGTTTTTT. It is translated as CASSPMVVTNTGELFF.

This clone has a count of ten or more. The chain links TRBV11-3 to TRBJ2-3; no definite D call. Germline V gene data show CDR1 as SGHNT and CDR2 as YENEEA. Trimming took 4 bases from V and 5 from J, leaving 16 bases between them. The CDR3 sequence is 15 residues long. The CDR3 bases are TGTGCCAGCAGCTACTCCTTTGGGGTCGAAGATACGCAGTATTTT. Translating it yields CASSYSFGVEDTQYF.

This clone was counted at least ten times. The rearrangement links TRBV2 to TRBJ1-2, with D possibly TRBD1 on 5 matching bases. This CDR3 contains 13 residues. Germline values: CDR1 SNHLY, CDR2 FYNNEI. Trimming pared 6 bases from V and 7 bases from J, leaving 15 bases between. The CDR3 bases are TGTGCCAGCAGCCCAACTCAGGGTCGTGGCTACACCTTC. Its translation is CASSPTQGRGYTF.

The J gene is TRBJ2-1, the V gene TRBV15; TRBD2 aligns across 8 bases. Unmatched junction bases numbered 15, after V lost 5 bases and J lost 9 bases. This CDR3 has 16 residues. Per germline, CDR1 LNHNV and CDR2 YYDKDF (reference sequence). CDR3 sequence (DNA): TGTGCCACCAGCCGTCTACTAGCGGTAGGGGGGGGTGAGCAGTTCTTC. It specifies CATSRLLAVGGGEQFF.

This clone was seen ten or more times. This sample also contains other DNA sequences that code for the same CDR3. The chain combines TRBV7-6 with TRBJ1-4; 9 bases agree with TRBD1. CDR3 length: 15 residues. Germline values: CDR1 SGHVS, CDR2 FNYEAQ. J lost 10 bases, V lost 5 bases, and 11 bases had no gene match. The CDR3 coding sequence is TGTGCCAGCAGCCCAAGGACAGGGGTAACCCGAAAACTGTTTTTT. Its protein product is CASSPRTGVTRKLFF.

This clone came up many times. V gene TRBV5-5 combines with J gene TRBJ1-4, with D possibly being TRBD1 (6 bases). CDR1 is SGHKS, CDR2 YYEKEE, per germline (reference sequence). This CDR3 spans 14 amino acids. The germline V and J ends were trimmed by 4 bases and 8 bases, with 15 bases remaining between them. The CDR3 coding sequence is TGTGCCAGCAGCCTACCCAGGGGAGACGAAAAACTGTTTTTT. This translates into CASSLPRGDEKLFF.

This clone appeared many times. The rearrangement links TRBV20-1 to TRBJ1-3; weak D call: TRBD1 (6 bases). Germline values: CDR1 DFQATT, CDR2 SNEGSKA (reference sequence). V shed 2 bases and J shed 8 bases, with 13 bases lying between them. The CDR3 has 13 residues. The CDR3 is CSARKAGEDTIYF. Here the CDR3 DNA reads TGCAGTGCTAGAAAGGCAGGGGAGGACACCATATATTTT.

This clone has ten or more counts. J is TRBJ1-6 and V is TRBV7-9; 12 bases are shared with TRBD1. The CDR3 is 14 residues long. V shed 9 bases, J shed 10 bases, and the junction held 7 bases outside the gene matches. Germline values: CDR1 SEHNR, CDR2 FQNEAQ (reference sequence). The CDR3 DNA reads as TGTGCCAGTAGAGGGACAGGGGGCAGATCACCCCTCCACTTT. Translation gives CASRGTGGRSPLHF.

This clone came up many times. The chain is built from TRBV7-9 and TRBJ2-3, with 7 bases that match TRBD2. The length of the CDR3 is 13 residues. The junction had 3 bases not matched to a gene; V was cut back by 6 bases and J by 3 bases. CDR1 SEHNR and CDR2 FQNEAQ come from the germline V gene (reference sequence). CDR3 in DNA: TGTGCCAGCAGTGGCGGGAGTACAGATACGCAGTATTTT. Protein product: CASSGGSTDTQYF.

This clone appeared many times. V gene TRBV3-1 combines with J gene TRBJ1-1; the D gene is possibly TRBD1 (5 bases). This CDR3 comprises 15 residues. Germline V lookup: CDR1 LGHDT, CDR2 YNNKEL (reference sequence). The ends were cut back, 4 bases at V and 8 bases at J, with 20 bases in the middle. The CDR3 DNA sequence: TGTGCCAGCAGCCGCGGGACCGAGGAAGGGGCAGAAGCTTTCTTT. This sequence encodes CASSRGTEEGAEAFF.

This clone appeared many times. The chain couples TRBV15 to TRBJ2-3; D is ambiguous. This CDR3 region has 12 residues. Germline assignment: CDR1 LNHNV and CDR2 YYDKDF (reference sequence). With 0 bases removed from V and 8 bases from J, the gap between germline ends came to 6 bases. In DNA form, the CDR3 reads TGTGCCACCAGCAGAGATGGCGGTACGCAGTATTTT. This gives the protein CATSRDGGTQYF.

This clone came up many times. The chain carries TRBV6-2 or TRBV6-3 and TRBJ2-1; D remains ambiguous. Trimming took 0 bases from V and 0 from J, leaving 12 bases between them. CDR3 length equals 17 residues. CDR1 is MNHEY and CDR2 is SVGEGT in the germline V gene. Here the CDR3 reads CASSYSAFSSSYNEQFF. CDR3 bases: TGTGCCAGCAGTTACTCGGCCTTTTCGAGCTCCTACAATGAGCAGTTCTTC.

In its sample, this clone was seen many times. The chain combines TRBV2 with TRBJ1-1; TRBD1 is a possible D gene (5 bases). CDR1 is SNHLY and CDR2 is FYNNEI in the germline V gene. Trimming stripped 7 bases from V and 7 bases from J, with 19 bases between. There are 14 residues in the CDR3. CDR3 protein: CASTGSLGGIEAFF. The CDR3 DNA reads TGTGCCAGCACAGGGTCCCTTGGAGGAATTGAAGCTTTCTTT. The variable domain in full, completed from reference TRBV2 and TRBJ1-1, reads EPEVTQTPSHQVTQMGQEVILRCVPISNHLYFYWYRQILGQKVEFLVSFYNNEISEKSEIFDDQFSVERPDGSNFTLKIRSTKLEDSAMYFCASTGSLGGIEAFFGQGTRLTVV.

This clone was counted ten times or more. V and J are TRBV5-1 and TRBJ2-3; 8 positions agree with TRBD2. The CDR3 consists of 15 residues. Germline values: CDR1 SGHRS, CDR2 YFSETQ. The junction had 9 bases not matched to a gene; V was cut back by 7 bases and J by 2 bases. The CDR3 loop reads CASSVGRVPTDTQYF. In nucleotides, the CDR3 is TGCGCCAGCTCGGTCGGGAGGGTCCCCACAGATACGCAGTATTTT.

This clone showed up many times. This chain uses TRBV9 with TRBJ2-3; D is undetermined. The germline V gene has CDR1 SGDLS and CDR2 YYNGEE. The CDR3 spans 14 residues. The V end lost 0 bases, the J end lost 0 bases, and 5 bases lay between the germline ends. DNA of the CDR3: TGTGCCAGCAGCGTAGGAGCTAGCACAGATACGCAGTATTTT. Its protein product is CASSVGASTDTQYF.

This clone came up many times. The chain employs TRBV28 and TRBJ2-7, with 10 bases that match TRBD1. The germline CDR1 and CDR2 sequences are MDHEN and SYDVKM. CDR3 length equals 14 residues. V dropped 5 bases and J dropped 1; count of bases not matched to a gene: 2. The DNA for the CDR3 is TGTGCCAGCAGTGGGGACAGGGGATCCTACGAGCAGTACTTC. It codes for CASSGDRGSYEQYF.

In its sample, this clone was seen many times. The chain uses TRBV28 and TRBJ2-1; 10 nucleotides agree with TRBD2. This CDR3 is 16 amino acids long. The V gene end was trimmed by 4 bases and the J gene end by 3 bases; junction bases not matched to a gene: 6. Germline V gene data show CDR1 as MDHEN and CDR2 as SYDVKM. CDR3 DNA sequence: TGTGCCAGCAGTTCCCTAGCGGGAGAATACTACAATGAGCAGTTCTTC. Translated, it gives CASSSLAGEYYNEQFF. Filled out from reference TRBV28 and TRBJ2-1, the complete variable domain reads DVKVTQSSRYLVKRTGEKVFLECVQDMDHENMFWYRQDPGLGLRLIYFSYDVKMKEKGDIPEGYSVSREKKERFSLILESASTNQTSMYLCASSSLAGEYYNEQFFGPGTRLTVL.

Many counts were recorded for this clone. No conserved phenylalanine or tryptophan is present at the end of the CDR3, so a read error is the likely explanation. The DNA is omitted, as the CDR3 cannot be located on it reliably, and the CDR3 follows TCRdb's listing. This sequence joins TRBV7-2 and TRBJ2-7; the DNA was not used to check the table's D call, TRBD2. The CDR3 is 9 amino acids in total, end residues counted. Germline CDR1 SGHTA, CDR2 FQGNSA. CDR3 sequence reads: CASSLVLAG.